Included here is one T cell receptor (beta chain) sequence, with context. The data derive from a study of blood T cell repertoires in COVID-19. Looking at the study overall: Acute and convalescent COVID-19 specimens originated in the United States, Italy and Spain. Sample material is recorded as cDNA or gDNA derived from T cells, B-cell-depleted T cells, or PBMCs.

Between the trimmed V and J ends, which lost 4 bases and 11 bases, there was a span of 21 bases. The CDR3 consists of 14 residues. Germline loops: CDR1 SGHRS, CDR2 YFSETQ. The method was immunoSEQ multiplex PCR; TCRdb's version includes in-frame clones alone and lacks a portion of them. The sample consists of about 42,000 clones, approximately 88% of them appearing once. The genes are TRBV5-1 and TRBJ1-2, with D possibly matching TRBD1 (5 bases). Sequenced: peripheral blood. The receptor was isolated from a human donor in a cohort sampled during active COVID-19. The CDR3 protein is CASSPPTEDNGYTF. In DNA, the CDR3 is TGCGCCAGCAGCCCCCCGACAGAGGATAACGGGTACACCTTC.